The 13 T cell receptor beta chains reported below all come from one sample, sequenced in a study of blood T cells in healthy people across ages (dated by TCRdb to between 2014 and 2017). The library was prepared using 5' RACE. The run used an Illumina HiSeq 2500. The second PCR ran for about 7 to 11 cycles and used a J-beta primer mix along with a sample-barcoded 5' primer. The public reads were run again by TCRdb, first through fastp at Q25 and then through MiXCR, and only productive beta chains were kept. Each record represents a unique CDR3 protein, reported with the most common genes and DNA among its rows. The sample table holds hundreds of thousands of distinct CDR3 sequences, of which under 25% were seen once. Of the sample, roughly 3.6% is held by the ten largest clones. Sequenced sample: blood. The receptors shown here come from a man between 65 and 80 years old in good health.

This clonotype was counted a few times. CDR3 in DNA: TGTGCCAGCAGACGAAAAAGCCTTGACCGGGACTACAATGAGCAGTTCTTC. Protein: CASRRKSLDRDYNEQFF. The chain carries TRBV6-8 and TRBJ2-1; possibly TRBD2 for D (5 bases). V was clipped by 6 bases and J by 3 bases, with 21 bases between them. The CDR3 has 17 amino acids. The germline V gene has CDR1 MNHGY and CDR2 SAAAGT.

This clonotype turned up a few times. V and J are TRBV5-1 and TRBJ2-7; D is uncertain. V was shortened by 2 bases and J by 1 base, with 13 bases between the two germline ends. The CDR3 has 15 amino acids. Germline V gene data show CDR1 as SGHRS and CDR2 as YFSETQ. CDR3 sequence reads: CASSFIPDASYEQYF. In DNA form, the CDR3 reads TGCGCCAGCAGCTTCATCCCTGATGCGTCCTACGAGCAGTACTTC. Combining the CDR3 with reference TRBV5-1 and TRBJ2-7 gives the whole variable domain KAGVTQTPRYLIKTRGQQVTLSCSPISGHRSVSWYQQTPGQGLQFLFEYFSETQRNKGNFPGRFSGRQFSNSRSEMNVSTLELGDSALYLCASSFIPDASYEQYFGPGTRLTVT.

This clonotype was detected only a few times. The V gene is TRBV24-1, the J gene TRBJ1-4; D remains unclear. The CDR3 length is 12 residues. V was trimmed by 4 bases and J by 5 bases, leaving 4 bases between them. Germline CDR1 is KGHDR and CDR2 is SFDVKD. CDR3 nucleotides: TGTGCCACCAGTGACCCAAATGAAAAACTGTTTTTT. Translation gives CATSDPNEKLFF.

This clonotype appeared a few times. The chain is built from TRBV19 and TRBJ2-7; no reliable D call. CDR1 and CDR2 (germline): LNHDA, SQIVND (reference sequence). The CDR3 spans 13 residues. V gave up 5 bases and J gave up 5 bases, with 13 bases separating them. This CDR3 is CASSVVEGHEQYF. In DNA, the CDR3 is TGTGCCAGTAGTGTAGTTGAAGGACACGAGCAGTACTTC.

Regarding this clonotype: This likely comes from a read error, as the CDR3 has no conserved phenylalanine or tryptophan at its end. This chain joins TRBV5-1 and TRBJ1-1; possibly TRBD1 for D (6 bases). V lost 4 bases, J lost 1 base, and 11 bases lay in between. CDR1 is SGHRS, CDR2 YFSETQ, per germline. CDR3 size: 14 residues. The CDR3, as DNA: TGCGCCAGCAGCCCGGACAGTGGGAACACTGAAGCTTTCCTT. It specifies CASSPDSGNTEAFL.

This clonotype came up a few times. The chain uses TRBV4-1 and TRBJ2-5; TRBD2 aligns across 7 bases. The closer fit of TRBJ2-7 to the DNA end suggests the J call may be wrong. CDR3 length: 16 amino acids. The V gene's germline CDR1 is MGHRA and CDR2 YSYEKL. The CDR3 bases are TGCGCCAGCAGCCAAGATCCGGGAGGTAATTCCTACGAGCAGTACTTC. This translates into CASSQDPGGNSYEQYF.

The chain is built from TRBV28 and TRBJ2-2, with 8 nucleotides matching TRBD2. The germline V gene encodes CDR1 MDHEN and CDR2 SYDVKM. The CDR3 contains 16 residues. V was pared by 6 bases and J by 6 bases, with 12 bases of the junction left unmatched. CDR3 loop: CASSPIPGLDPGELFF. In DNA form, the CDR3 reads TGTGCCAGCAGCCCGATACCGGGACTAGATCCCGGGGAGCTGTTTTTT.

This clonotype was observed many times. CDR3 DNA sequence: TGTGCCAGCAGTTACGGACAGGGGAACACCGGGGAGCTGTTTTTT. It translates to CASSYGQGNTGELFF. V gene TRBV6-2 or TRBV6-3 combines with J gene TRBJ2-2; 8 nucleotides align to TRBD1. The CDR3 runs to 15 residues. Germline CDR1 is MNHEY and CDR2 is SVGEGT. J was trimmed by 1 base and V by 2 bases; bases with no gene match: 0.

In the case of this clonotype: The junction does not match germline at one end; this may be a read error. The CDR3 here is CASSPTSSNEQLF. DNA of the CDR3: TGTGCCAGCAGCCCAACTAGTAGCAATGAGCAGCTCTTC. The chain combines TRBV7-3 with TRBJ2-1; a possible D gene is TRBD2 (5 bases). CDR1 SGHTA and CDR2 FQGTGA come from the germline V gene. This CDR3 comprises 13 residues.

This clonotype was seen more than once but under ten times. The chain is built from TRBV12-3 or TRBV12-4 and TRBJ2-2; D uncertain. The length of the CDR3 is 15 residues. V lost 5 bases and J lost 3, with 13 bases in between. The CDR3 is CASSLRTVDTGELFF. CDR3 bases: TGTGCCAGCAGTCTGCGGACGGTAGACACCGGGGAGCTGTTTTTT.

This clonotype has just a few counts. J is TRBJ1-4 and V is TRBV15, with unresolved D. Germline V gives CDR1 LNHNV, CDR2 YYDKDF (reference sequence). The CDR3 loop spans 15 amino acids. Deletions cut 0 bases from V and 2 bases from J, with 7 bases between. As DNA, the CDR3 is TGTGCCACCAGCAGAGATCGGTTGACTAATGAAAAACTGTTTTTT. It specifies CATSRDRLTNEKLFF.

The CDR3 nucleotides read TGTGCCAGCAGTGAATTAGGAGTAGCGGGATACTACAATGAGCAGTTCTTC. Its translation is CASSELGVAGYYNEQFF. The chain couples TRBV6-1 to TRBJ2-1; 8 nucleotides line up with TRBD2. Unmatched junction bases numbered 9, after V lost 2 bases and J lost 3 bases. The CDR3 runs 17 residues. The germline gives CDR1 MNHNS, CDR2 SASEGT.

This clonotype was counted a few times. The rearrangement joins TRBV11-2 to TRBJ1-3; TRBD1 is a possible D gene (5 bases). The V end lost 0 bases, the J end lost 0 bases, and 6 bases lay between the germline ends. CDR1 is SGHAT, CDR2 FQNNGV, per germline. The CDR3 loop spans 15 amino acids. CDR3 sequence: CASSLDDSSGNTIYF. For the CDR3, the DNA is TGTGCCAGCAGCTTAGACGACAGCTCTGGAAACACCATATATTTT.